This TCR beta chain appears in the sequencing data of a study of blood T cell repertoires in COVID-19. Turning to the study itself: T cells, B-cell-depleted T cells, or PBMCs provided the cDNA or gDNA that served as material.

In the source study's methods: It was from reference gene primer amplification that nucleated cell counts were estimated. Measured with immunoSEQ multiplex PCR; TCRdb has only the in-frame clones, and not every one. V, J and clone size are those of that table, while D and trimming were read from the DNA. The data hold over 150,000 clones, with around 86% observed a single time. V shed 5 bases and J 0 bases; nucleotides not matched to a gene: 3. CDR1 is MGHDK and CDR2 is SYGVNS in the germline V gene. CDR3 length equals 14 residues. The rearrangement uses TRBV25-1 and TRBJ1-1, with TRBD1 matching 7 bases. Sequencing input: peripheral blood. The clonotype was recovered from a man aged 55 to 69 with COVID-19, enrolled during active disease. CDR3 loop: CASSHRGMNTEAFF. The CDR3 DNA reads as TGTGCCAGCAGTCACAGGGGTATGAACACTGAAGCTTTCTTT.